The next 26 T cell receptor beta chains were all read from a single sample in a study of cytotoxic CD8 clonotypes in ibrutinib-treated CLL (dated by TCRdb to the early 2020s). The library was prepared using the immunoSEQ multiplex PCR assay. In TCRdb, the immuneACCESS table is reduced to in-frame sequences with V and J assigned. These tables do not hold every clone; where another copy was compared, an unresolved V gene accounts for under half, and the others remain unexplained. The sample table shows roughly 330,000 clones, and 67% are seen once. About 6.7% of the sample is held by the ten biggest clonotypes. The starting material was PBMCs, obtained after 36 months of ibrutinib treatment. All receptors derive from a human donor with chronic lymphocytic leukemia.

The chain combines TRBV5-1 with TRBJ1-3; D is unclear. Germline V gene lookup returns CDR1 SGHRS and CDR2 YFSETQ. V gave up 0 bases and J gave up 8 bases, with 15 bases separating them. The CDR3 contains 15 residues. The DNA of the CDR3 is TGCGCCAGCAGCTTGGCGGCAGGAACAGTGGACACCATATATTTT. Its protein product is CASSLAAGTVDTIYF.

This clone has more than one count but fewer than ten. CDR3 protein: CASSLGSSYNEQFF. In DNA form, the CDR3 reads TGTGCCAGCAGCTTAGGTAGTTCCTACAATGAGCAGTTCTTC. The chain carries TRBV28 and TRBJ2-1; D call uncertain. This CDR3 comprises 14 residues. V was pared by 6 bases and J by 1 base, with 10 bases between. CDR1 MDHEN and CDR2 SYDVKM come from the germline V gene.

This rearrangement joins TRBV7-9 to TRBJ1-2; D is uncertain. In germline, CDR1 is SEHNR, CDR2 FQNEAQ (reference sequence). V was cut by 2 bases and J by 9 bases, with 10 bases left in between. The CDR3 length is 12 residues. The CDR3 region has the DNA TGTGCCAGCAGCTTATCGGGGAGTAGCTACACCTTC. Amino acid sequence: CASSLSGSSYTF.

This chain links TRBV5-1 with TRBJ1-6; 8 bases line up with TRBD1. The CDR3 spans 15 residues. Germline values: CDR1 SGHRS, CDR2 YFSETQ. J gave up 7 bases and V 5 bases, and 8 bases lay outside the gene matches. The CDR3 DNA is TGCGCCAGCAGTCGGACAGGGTTACAGAATTCACCCCTCCACTTT. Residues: CASSRTGLQNSPLHF.

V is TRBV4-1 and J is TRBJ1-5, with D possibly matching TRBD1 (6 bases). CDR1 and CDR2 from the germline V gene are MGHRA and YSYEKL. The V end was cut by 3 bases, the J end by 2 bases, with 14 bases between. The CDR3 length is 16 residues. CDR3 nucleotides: TGCGCCAGCAGCCACCCGTTACAGGGCCGCAATCAGCCCCAGCATTTT. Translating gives CASSHPLQGRNQPQHF.

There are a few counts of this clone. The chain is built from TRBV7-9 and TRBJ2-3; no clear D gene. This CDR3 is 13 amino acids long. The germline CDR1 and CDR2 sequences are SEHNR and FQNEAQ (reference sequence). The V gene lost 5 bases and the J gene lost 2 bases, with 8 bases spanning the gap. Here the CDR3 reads CASSRPATDTQYF. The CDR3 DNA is TGTGCCAGCAGCCGACCTGCCACAGATACGCAGTATTTT.

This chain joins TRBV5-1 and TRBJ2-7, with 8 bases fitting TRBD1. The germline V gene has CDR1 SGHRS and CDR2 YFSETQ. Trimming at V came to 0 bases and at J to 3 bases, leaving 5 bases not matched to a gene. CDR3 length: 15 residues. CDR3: CASSLAGTGNYEQYF. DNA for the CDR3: TGCGCCAGCAGCTTGGCCGGGACAGGAAACTACGAGCAGTACTTC.

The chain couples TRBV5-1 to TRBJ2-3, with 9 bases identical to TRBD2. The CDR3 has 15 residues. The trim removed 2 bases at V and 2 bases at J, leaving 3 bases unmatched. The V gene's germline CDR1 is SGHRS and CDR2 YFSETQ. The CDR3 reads CASSLAGGYTDTQYF. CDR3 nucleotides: TGCGCCAGCAGCTTAGCGGGGGGTTACACAGATACGCAGTATTTT.

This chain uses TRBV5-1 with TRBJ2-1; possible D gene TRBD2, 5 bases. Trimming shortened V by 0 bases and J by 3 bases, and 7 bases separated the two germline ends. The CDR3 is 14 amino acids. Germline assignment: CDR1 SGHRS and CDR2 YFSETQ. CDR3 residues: CASSLAGNYNEQFF. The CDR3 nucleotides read TGCGCCAGCAGCTTGGCCGGGAACTACAATGAGCAGTTCTTC.

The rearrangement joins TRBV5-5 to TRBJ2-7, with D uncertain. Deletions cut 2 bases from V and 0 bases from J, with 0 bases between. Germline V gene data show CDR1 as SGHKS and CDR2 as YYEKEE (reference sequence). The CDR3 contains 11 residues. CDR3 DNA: TGTGCCAGCAGCTTCTCCTACGAGCAGTACTTC. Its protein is CASSFSYEQYF.

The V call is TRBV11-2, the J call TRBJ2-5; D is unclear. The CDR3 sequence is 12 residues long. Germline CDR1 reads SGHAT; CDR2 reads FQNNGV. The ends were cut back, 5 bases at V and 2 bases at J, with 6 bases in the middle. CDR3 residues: CASSEGQETQYF. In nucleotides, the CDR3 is TGTGCCAGCAGCGAAGGTCAAGAGACCCAGTACTTC.

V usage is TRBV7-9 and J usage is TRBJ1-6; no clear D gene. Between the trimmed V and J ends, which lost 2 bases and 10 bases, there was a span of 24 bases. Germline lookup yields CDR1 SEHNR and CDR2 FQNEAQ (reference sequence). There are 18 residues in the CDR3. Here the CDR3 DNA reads TGTGCCAGCAGCTTAAGAAGTCGGAAGACCGGAGGAGAATCACCCCTCCACTTT. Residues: CASSLRSRKTGGESPLHF. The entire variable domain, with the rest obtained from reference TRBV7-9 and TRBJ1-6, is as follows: DTGVSQNPRHKITKRGQNVTFRCDPISEHNRLYWYRQTLGQGPEFLTYFQNEAQLEKSRLLSDRFSAERPKGSFSTLEIQRTEQGDSAMYLCASSLRSRKTGGESPLHFGNGTRLTVT.

CDR3 bases: TGCGCCAGCAGCTTGGAAGCTAGCGGGACAGGGGATACGCAGTATTTT. Translating it yields CASSLEASGTGDTQYF. This chain links TRBV5-1 with TRBJ2-3; D may be TRBD1 or TRBD2 (9 bases each). CDR3 size: 16 residues. Per the germline V gene, CDR1 is SGHRS and CDR2 is YFSETQ. Trimming removed 0 bases at V and 6 bases at J, with 17 bases between.

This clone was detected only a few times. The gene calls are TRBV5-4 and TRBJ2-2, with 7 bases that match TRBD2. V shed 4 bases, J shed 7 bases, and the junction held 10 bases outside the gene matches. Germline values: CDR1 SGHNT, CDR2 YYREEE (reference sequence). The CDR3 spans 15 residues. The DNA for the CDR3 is TGTGCCAGCAGCCCCGGACTAGGAGTAGGCGGGGAGCTGTTTTTT. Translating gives CASSPGLGVGGELFF.

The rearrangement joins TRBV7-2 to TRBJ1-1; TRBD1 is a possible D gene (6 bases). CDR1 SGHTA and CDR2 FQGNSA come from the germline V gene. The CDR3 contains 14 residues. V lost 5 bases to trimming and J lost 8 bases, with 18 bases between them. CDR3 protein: CASSQRGDRREAFF. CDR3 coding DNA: TGTGCCAGCAGCCAACGAGGAGACAGGAGAGAAGCTTTCTTT.

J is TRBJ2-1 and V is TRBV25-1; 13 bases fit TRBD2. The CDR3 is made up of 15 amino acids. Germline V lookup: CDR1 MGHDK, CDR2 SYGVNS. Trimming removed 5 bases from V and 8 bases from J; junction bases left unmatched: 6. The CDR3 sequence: CASSRTSGSADEQFF. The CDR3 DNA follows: TGTGCCAGCAGTAGGACTAGCGGGAGTGCGGATGAGCAGTTCTTC. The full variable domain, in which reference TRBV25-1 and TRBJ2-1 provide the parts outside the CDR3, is EADIYQTPRYLVIGTGKKITLECSQTMGHDKMYWYQQDPGMELHLIHYSYGVNSTEKGDLSSESTVSRIRTEHFPLTLESARPSHTSQYLCASSRTSGSADEQFFGPGTRLTVL.

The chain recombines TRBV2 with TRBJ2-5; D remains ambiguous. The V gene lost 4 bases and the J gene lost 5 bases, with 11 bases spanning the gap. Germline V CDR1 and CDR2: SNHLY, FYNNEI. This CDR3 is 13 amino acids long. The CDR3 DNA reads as TGTGCCAGCAGTGTTGCTAGTAGGGAGACCCAGTACTTC. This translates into CASSVASRETQYF.

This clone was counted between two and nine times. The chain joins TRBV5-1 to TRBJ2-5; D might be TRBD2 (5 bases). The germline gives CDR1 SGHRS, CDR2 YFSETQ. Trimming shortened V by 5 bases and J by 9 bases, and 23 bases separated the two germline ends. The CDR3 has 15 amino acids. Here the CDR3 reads CASRRTSLESLPQYF. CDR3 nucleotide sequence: TGCGCCAGCAGACGAACTAGTTTAGAATCCTTGCCCCAGTACTTC.

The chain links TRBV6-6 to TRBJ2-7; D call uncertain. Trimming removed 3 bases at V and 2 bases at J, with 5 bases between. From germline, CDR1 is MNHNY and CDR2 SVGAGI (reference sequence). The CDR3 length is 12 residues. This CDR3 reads CASSYSTYEQYF. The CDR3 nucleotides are TGTGCCAGCAGTTATTCTACCTACGAGCAGTACTTC.

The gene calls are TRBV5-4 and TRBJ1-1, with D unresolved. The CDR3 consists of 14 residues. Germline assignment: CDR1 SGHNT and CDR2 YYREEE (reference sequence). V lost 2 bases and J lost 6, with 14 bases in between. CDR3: CASSLNHWAAEAFF. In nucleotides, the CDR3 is TGTGCCAGCAGCTTAAATCACTGGGCTGCTGAAGCTTTCTTT.

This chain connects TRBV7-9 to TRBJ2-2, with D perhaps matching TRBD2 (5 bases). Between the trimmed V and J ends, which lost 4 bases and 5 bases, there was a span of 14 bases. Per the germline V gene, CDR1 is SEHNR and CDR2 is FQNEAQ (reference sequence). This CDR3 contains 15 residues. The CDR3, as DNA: TGTGCCAGCAGCTCGCTGGGTGGGAGAACCGGGGAGCTGTTTTTT. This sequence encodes CASSSLGGRTGELFF.

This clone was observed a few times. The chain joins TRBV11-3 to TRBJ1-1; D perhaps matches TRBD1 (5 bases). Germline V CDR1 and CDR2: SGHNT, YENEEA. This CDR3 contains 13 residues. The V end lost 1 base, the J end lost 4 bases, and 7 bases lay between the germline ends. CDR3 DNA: TGTGCCAGCAGCTTAGGACAGATCACTGAAGCTTTCTTT. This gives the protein CASSLGQITEAFF.

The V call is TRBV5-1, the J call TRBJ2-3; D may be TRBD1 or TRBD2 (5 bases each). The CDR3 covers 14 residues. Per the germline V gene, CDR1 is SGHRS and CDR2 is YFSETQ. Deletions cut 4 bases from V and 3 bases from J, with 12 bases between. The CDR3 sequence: CASSPLGVTDTQYF. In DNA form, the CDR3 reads TGCGCCAGCAGCCCTCTGGGGGTAACAGATACGCAGTATTTT.

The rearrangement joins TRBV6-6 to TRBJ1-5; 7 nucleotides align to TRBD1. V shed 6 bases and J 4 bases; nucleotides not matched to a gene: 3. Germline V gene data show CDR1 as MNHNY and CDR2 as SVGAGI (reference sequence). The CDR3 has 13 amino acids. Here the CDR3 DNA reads TGTGCCAGCAGACCACAGGGGAATCAGCCCCAGCATTTT. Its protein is CASRPQGNQPQHF.

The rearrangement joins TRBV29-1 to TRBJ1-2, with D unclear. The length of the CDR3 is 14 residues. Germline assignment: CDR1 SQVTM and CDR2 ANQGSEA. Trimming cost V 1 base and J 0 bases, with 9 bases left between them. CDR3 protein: CSVEVHGTNYGYTF. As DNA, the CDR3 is TGCAGCGTTGAAGTGCACGGAACTAACTATGGCTACACCTTC. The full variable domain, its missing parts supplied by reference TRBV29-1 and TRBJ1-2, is SAVISQKPSRDICQRGTSLTIQCQVDSQVTMMFWYRQQPGQSLTLIATANQGSEATYESGFVIDKFPISRPNLTFSTLTVSNMSPEDSSIYLCSVEVHGTNYGYTFGSGTRLTVV.

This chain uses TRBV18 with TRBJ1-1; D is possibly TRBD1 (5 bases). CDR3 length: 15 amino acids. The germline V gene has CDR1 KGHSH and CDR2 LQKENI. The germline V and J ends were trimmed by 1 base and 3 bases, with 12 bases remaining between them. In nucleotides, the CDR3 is TGTGCCAGCTCACCACTTAGGGGAAAGGACACTGAAGCTTTCTTT. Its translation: CASSPLRGKDTEAFF.